The 25 T cell receptor beta chains below all came from one sample that was sequenced in a study of blood T cells in healthy people across ages. Together with a sample-barcoded 5' primer, a J-beta primer mix was included in a second PCR lasting about 7 to 11 cycles. TCRdb re-analysed the 5' RACE reads in MiXCR, keeping a single row per CDR3 protein. Here the sample spans some 1.5 million distinct CDR3 sequences, about 28% being singletons. The sample consisted of blood. The receptors here all came from a woman aged 25 to 39 in good health.

This clonotype was counted at least ten times. The chain links TRBV12-3 or TRBV12-4 to TRBJ2-7, with D perhaps matching TRBD2 (7 bases). The germline V and J ends were trimmed by 3 bases and 5 bases, with 11 bases remaining between them. The CDR3 runs to 13 residues. CDR3 in amino acids: CASSLRGGNEQYF. The CDR3 coding sequence is TGTGCCAGCAGTTTGAGGGGGGGTAACGAGCAGTACTTC.

In this sample, this clonotype turned up a few times. The chain is built from TRBV6-5 and TRBJ2-7, with 7 bases fitting TRBD1. V was pared by 6 bases and J by 4 bases, with 12 bases of the junction left unmatched. The CDR3 totals 15 residues. Germline assignment: CDR1 MNHEY and CDR2 SVGAGI. CDR3 protein: CASRYRGKGLYEQYF. The CDR3, as DNA: TGTGCCAGCAGATACAGGGGAAAGGGGTTATACGAGCAGTACTTC.

This clonotype was observed once. The rearrangement joins TRBV19 to TRBJ2-5, with D unclear. CDR3 size: 12 residues. The V and J ends lost 6 bases and 3 bases respectively, with 8 bases between them. Per germline, CDR1 LNHDA and CDR2 SQIVND (reference sequence). CDR3 nucleotides: TGTGCCAGTAGCATGCTCAAAGAGACCCAGTACTTC. It encodes CASSMLKETQYF.

The gene calls are TRBV12-3 or TRBV12-4 and TRBJ2-6; the match to TRBD1 covers 9 bases. The V and J ends lost 6 bases and 2 bases, in that order; junction bases with no gene match: 5. This CDR3 has 16 amino acids. CDR3 bases: TGTGCCAGCAGACTTAACAGGGGGCCTGGGGCCAACGTCCTGACTTTC. This encodes CASRLNRGPGANVLTF.

The genes are TRBV9 and TRBJ2-4; D is perhaps TRBD1 or TRBD2 (5 bases each). Germline CDR1 SGDLS, CDR2 YYNGEE. With 2 bases removed from V and 13 bases from J, the gap between germline ends came to 19 bases. The CDR3 length is 14 residues. CDR3 DNA sequence: TGTGCCAGCAGCGTCACGTTGGGGGACGGTGAGCAGTACTTC. Its protein is CASSVTLGDGEQYF.

This chain connects TRBV4-3 to TRBJ2-1; the match to TRBD2 covers 8 bases. The V gene end was trimmed by 0 bases and the J gene end by 3 bases; junction bases not matched to a gene: 4. The CDR3 covers 16 residues. Germline V gene lookup returns CDR1 LGHNA and CDR2 YSLEER. The CDR3 bases are TGCGCCAGCAGCCAAGATTCCGGGACTAGCTACAATGAGCAGTTCTTC. This encodes CASSQDSGTSYNEQFF.

J is TRBJ1-1 and V is TRBV6-5; 7 bases align to TRBD1. The CDR3 contains 16 residues. The germline V gene encodes CDR1 MNHEY and CDR2 SVGAGI. The ends lost 5 bases at V and 0 bases at J; junction bases unmatched: 9. CDR3: CASSRPGTVMNTEAFF. The CDR3 region has the DNA TGTGCCAGCAGTCGTCCCGGGACAGTTATGAACACTGAAGCTTTCTTT.

Turning to this clonotype: This sequence is one base from a far larger clone and is likely a read error. The J gene is TRBJ2-7, the V gene TRBV27, with 7 bases that match TRBD1. This CDR3 is built from 14 residues. Germline CDR1 is MNHEY and CDR2 is SMNVEV (reference sequence). CDR3 sequence reads: CARSSRQGPYEQYF. The CDR3 bases are TGTGCCCGCAGTTCCCGACAGGGTCCCTACGAGCAGTACTTC.

This clonotype was picked up a small number of times. The chain employs TRBV29-1 and TRBJ1-1, with 7 positions matching TRBD1. V dropped 5 bases and J dropped 0; count of bases not matched to a gene: 6. The length of the CDR3 is 14 residues. The germline gives CDR1 SQVTM, CDR2 ANQGSEA. The CDR3 DNA sequence: TGCAGCGTTTTAAGGGACAGAATGAACACTGAAGCTTTCTTT. Translating it yields CSVLRDRMNTEAFF.

This clonotype was detected only a few times. The V gene is TRBV21-1, the J gene TRBJ2-7; whether TRBD1, the table's D call, matches the DNA was not checked. TRBV21-1 is reported as a pseudogene. This CDR3 is 17 amino acids long. DNA of the CDR3: TGTGCCAGCAGCAAAAAGATGAGGGGCCGCCTTACCTACGAGCAGTACTTC. It encodes CASSKKMRGRLTYEQYF.

The DNA of the CDR3 is TGTGCCAGCAGCTTCAAGCGGGGCGGGGCGGATACGCAGTATTTT. It translates to CASSFKRGGADTQYF. The chain has TRBV7-2 and TRBJ2-3; 7 nucleotides line up with TRBD2. Trimming removed 3 bases from V and 6 bases from J; junction bases left unmatched: 9. The CDR3 sequence is 15 residues long. Per germline, CDR1 SGHTA and CDR2 FQGNSA.

This clonotype was seen at least ten times. The chain uses TRBV28 and TRBJ2-3; possibly TRBD1 for D (5 bases). V lost 5 bases to trimming and J lost 2 bases, with 17 bases between them. The germline V gene encodes CDR1 MDHEN and CDR2 SYDVKM. There are 16 residues in the CDR3. CDR3 protein: CASSPSGSPNTDTQYF. The CDR3 DNA reads TGTGCCAGCAGTCCCTCAGGGTCCCCGAACACAGATACGCAGTATTTT.

This clonotype was picked up many times. The chain carries TRBV21-1 and TRBJ2-7; the listed D gene, TRBD1, was not tested against the DNA. TRBV21-1 is assigned pseudogene status. The CDR3 length is 17 residues. CDR3 in DNA: TGTGCCAGCAGCGGCCATCGGACAGGGGACCTAACCTACGAGCAGTACTTC. The encoded protein is CASSGHRTGDLTYEQYF.

This clonotype turned up a few times. The chain is built from TRBV18 and TRBJ2-1, with 7 bases matching TRBD1. CDR1 KGHSH and CDR2 LQKENI come from the germline V gene. The CDR3 contains 16 residues. Trimming removed 3 bases from V and 6 bases from J; junction bases left unmatched: 11. The CDR3 sequence is CASSPSATGRPNEQFF. CDR3 bases: TGTGCCAGCTCACCCAGTGCGACAGGGCGACCCAATGAGCAGTTCTTC.

This clonotype was observed a handful of times. J is TRBJ2-1 and V is TRBV3-1; 8 nucleotides agree with TRBD1. Germline V gives CDR1 LGHDT, CDR2 YNNKEL (reference sequence). This CDR3 spans 16 amino acids. Germline trimming cut 2 bases from V and 3 bases from J; bases unmatched to any gene: 6. CDR3 region: CASSQFKDRDYNEQFF. The CDR3 nucleotides read TGTGCCAGCAGCCAATTTAAGGACAGGGACTACAATGAGCAGTTCTTC.

This clonotype was picked up many times. The chain links TRBV10-1 to TRBJ2-7, with 7 bases aligning to TRBD2. V lost 11 bases and J lost 3; bases outside the gene matches: 7. The germline gives CDR1 WNHNN, CDR2 SYGVQD (reference sequence). This CDR3 is built from 12 residues. CDR3: CARRAGIYEQYF. CDR3 DNA: TGCGCCCGTCGAGCGGGAATCTACGAGCAGTACTTC.

This clonotype showed up just a few times. The rearrangement links TRBV19 to TRBJ2-1; no firm D call. This CDR3 is 11 amino acids long. Trimming removed 10 bases at V and 13 bases at J, with 17 bases between. Germline CDR1 reads LNHDA; CDR2 reads SQIVND (reference sequence). CDR3 loop: CATHDGMTQFF. The CDR3 nucleotides are TGTGCCACTCACGACGGAATGACACAGTTCTTC.

This clonotype came up many times. This chain links TRBV4-1 with TRBJ1-2, with 9 bases identical to TRBD1. V lost 4 bases, J lost 8 bases, and 20 bases stayed unmatched. The CDR3 totals 18 residues. From germline, CDR1 is MGHRA and CDR2 YSYEKL. CDR3 DNA sequence: TGCGCCAGCAGCCCGCCCGGGCAGGGACAGGGACATATGGGCGGCTACACCTTC. It codes for CASSPPGQGQGHMGGYTF.

This clonotype was detected many times. The chain recombines TRBV29-1 with TRBJ2-7; TRBD1 matches 8 bases. J lost 2 bases, V lost 5 bases, and 8 bases had no gene match. The CDR3 loop spans 14 amino acids. The germline gives CDR1 SQVTM, CDR2 ANQGSEA. The CDR3: CSVPADRAPYEQYF. The CDR3, as DNA: TGCAGCGTTCCCGCGGACAGGGCCCCCTACGAGCAGTACTTC.

This clonotype has just a few counts. This sequence joins TRBV15 and TRBJ2-3; TRBD2 matches at 14 bases. The CDR3 consists of 17 residues. Trimming removed 5 bases from V and 6 bases from J; junction bases left unmatched: 10. CDR1 is LNHNV and CDR2 is YYDKDF in the germline V gene (reference sequence). The CDR3 sequence: CATSPSPGLAGDDTQYF. The CDR3 DNA reads TGTGCCACCAGCCCATCCCCGGGACTAGCGGGGGACGATACGCAGTATTTT.

In its sample, this clonotype was seen once. V is TRBV20-1 and J is TRBJ2-7; D unclear. V lost 3 bases to trimming and J lost 6 bases, with 3 bases between them. This CDR3 has 9 amino acids. Germline V gene lookup returns CDR1 DFQATT and CDR2 SNEGSKA (reference sequence). CDR3 sequence (DNA): TGCAGTGCTAGTCTCGAGCAGTACTTC. Amino acid sequence: CSASLEQYF.

This chain links TRBV27 with TRBJ1-2, with D possibly matching TRBD1 (5 bases). The CDR3 runs 16 residues. Looked up from germline, CDR1 is MNHEY and CDR2 is SMNVEV (reference sequence). V was trimmed by 0 bases and J by 5 bases, leaving 16 bases between them. CDR3 sequence (DNA): TGTGCCAGCAGTTTATCAAATCAGGGTGACAAGTATGGCTACACCTTC. Translation gives CASSLSNQGDKYGYTF.

The table lists this clonotype with many counts. The rearrangement links TRBV5-1 to TRBJ1-6; D is undetermined. Germline CDR1 reads SGHRS; CDR2 reads YFSETQ. The CDR3 consists of 12 residues. Trimming shortened V by 1 base and J by 10 bases, and 6 bases separated the two germline ends. CDR3 sequence reads: CASSLQGSPLHF. CDR3 nucleotides: TGCGCCAGCAGCTTGCAAGGATCACCCCTCCACTTT.

The V and J genes are TRBV29-1 and TRBJ2-1; D gene unclear. This CDR3 region has 11 residues. Germline CDR1 is SQVTM and CDR2 is ANQGSEA. V was shortened by 4 bases and J by 7 bases, with 8 bases between the two germline ends. CDR3 loop: CSVVTRNEQFF. As DNA, the CDR3 is TGCAGCGTTGTCACCCGGAATGAGCAGTTCTTC.

V is TRBV5-1 and J is TRBJ1-4; TRBD1 matches 7 bases. With 2 bases clipped from V and 2 bases from J, the junction kept 6 bases outside the gene matches. The CDR3 contains 16 residues. Germline CDR1 SGHRS, CDR2 YFSETQ. CDR3 protein: CASSLGQVGTNEKLFF. The CDR3 DNA is TGCGCCAGCAGCTTAGGACAGGTTGGGACTAATGAAAAACTGTTTTTT.